This paragraph reports one TCR beta chain. This sample was taken from a study of CD8 T cells in Susac syndrome. RNA totalling roughly 0.45 to 1 ug underwent reverse transcription with random hexamers. TCRdb re-analysed the immunoSEQ multiplex PCR reads in MiXCR, keeping a single row per CDR3 protein. The data show about 120,000 distinct CDR3 sequences, around 90% seen once. The CDR3 is 12 amino acids. The ends lost 7 bases at V and 10 bases at J; junction bases unmatched: 11. The germline V gene encodes CDR1 SQVTM and CDR2 ANQGSEA. Sequencing was done on a sample of CD4+ T cells from PBMCs. The sequence came from a human donor in good health. V usage is TRBV29-1 and J usage is TRBJ1-1; 8 bases align to TRBD1. The DNA for the CDR3 is TGCAGCGCCGTTACAGACAGGGGAGTAGCTTTCTTT. Translating gives CSAVTDRGVAFF.